This entry describes one TCR beta chain. Its antigen remains unidentified. This sample was included in a study of cytomegalovirus exposure and HLA in healthy donors. The germline V gene encodes CDR1 KGHSH and CDR2 LQKENI. The CDR3 runs 16 residues. The V and J ends lost 3 bases and 4 bases respectively, with 18 bases between them. The PCR made use of 60 Vbeta and 13 Jbeta primers. Using immunoSEQ multiplex PCR, the repertoire was profiled, and TCRdb retains in-frame clones only, with some absent. The sample lists about 130,000 clones; approximately 62% were seen once. The donors comprised healthy bone marrow donors. Points from the study as a whole: Later, an analysis found that common viral pathogens appeared to be linked with several of the most significant clusters.

This TCR was recovered from a human donor in good health. V usage is TRBV18 and J usage is TRBJ2-5; perhaps TRBD2 as D (5 bases). The sequenced material came from PBMCs. The CDR3 reads CASSPGPDSVRETQYF. In DNA form, the CDR3 reads TGTGCCAGCTCACCCGGTCCGGACTCGGTGAGAGAGACCCAGTACTTC.